What follows is one TCR beta chain and its context. This clonotype was seen more than once but under ten times. Its antigen is not yet known. No quality values exist for individual bases; no much larger clone is one base distant. This specimen comes from a study of T cells in Graves' hyperthyroidism and ophthalmopathy (dated by TCRdb to between 2018 and 2020). The study in broad terms: Peripheral blood samples were taken at the time of initial diagnosis, prior to any treatment. After sampling, hyperthyroidism patients received methimazole starting at 30 mg daily, and ophthalmopathy patients received high-dose intravenous methylprednisolone. In addition, the study compared T-cell repertoires in thyroid tissue and in blood from roughly 6 Graves' hyperthyroidism patients. The paper describes TCR Vbeta CDR3 sequencing of 135 peripheral blood samples, made up of around 41 ophthalmopathy patients, roughly 75 hyperthyroidism patients and roughly 17 progressor patients. The 85 to 100 discovery patients were randomly split 7:3 into training and test sets. TCR V-J signatures able to tell the groups apart were searched for in a discovery cohort of 100 or so patients, of whom around 43 had Graves' ophthalmopathy and roughly 57 had stable Graves' hyperthyroidism. Whether ophthalmopathy could be predicted prospectively was tested in an independent validation cohort made up of approximately 19 hyperthyroidism patients plus 17 patients who later progressed to ophthalmopathy.

Ophthalmopathy patients had moderately to severely active disease, with a Clinical Activity Score of 3 or more, a NOSPECS grade of 4 or more, and a disease duration of less than 3 months. The study excluded patients with uncontrolled infections, other autoimmune diseases, pregnancy or lactation. Diagnoses were established on the basis of clinical symptoms, serum thyroxine and TRAb, thyroid ultrasound, and orbital computed tomography. Ficoll-Paque density gradient centrifugation was used to isolate PBMCs from about 10 ml of fresh peripheral blood. Total RNA was extracted with Trizol reagent, and quality was checked on an Agilent 2100 Bioanalyzer. The TCR beta CDR3 regions were amplified from the RNA transcripts. The first round of RT-PCR for the TCR CDR3 was performed with the HTBI primer set and the Qiagen OneStep RT-PCR kit. Libraries were constructed in a second round of multiplex PCR, after which size selection and purification were performed. Libraries were sequenced paired-end with 100 bp reads on an Illumina HiSeq2000. Under the source paper's analysis protocol: Raw data were processed with SOAPnuke, discarding reads with adapters, uncalled bases, mean Phred below 15, or no exact constant-primer or identifier match. COPE v1.2.5 was used to merge the high-quality paired reads, and each unique nucleotide sequence was defined as a clonotype. Clonotypes were aligned to IMGT TRBV, TRBD and TRBJ reference segments using MiTCR v1.1. Analysis was restricted to V-J combinations with a frequency above 0.0001, which covered 99.2% of repertoires. A TCS score was defined as the ratio of F50 (clonal expansion) to E x V (chaos), with BLOSUM62-based TCRdist applied between CDR3 peptides within each V-J. Welch's t-statistics and random forest reduced around 550 V-J features to around 14, which were used in a naive Bayes classifier (R e1071). Clones were called with MiXCR by TCRdb after fastp trimmed the public reads at Q25, and only in-frame beta chains were retained. Every entry covers one CDR3 protein and lists the most common genes and DNA from its rows. TCRdb's processing, not the study's, gives the V and J calls here. The table for this sample lists approximately 690,000 distinct CDR3 sequences; 13% to 15% of them were counted only once. The ten largest account for about 12% of the sample.

Overall results and qualifications from the work: Most expanded thyroid clonotypes (frequency above 0.001) were also detected in blood, a finding suggesting that blood repertoires may reflect thyroid immune responses. In validation, the model predicted progression to ophthalmopathy with just under 71% sensitivity and 72% to 85% specificity, a median of about 6 months before onset. A 13 V-J signature model separated ophthalmopathy from stable hyperthyroidism, with around 91% sensitivity and 81.08% specificity in cross-validation and 80%/75% in testing. No statistical method was used to set the sample size in advance, and investigators knew the group allocation.

This sequence was found in a woman aged 45-59 years with Graves' ophthalmopathy. Sequencing was done on a sample of blood.

The CDR3 in this case is CASSIAGGNEQYF. The nucleotide sequence is TGTGCCAGTAGTATAGCGGGAGGGAATGAGCAGTACTTC. The chain employs TRBV19 and TRBJ2-1; the junction holds 8 bases that match TRBD2. Matching the DNA end better, TRBJ2-7 makes the J call doubtful. Per the germline V gene (reference sequence), LNHDA is the CDR1 and SQIVND is the CDR2. The CDR3 holds 13 amino acids from the cysteine to the phenylalanine. The retained sequence is limited to the CDR3, 39 bases, with the frame set at the first base.